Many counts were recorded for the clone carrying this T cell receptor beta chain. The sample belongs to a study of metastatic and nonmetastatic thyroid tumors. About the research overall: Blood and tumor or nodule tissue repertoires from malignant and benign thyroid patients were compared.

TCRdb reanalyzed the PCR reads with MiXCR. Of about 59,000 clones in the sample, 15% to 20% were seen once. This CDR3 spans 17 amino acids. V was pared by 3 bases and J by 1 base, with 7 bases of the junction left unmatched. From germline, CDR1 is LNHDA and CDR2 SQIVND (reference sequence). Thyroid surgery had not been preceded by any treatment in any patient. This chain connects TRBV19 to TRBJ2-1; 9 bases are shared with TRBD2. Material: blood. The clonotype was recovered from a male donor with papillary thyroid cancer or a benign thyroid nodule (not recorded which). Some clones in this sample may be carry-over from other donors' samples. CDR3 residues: CASSIDSGSYSYNEQFF. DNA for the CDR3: TGTGCCAGTAGTATTGATAGCGGGAGTTATTCCTACAATGAGCAGTTCTTC. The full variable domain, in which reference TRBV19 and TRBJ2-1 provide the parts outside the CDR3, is DGGITQSPKYLFRKEGQNVTLSCEQNLNHDAMYWYRQDPGQGLRLIYYSQIVNDFQKGDIAEGYSVSREKKESFPLTVTSAQKNPTAFYLCASSIDSGSYSYNEQFFGPGTRLTVL.